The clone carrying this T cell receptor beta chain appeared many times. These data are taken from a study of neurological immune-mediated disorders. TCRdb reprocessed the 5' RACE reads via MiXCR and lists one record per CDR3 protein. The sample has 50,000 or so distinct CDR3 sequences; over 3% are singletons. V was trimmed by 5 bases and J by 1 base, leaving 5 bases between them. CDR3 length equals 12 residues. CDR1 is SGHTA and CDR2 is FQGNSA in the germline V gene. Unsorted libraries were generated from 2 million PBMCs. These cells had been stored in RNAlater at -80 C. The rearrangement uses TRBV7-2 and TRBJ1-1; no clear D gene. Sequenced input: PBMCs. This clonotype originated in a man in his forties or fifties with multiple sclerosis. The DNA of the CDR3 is TGTGCCAGCAGCGTACAGAACACTGAAGCTTTCTTT. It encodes CASSVQNTEAFF. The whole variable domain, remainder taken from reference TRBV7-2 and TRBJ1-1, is GAGVSQSPSNKVTEKGKDVELRCDPISGHTALYWYRQSLGQGLEFLIYFQGNSAPDKSGLPSDRFSAERTGGSVSTLTIQRTQQEDSAVYLCASSVQNTEAFFGQGTRLTVV.